These T cell receptor beta chains were read from a single sample in a study of graft-versus-host responses after intestinal transplantation. The method was immunoSEQ multiplex PCR; TCRdb's version includes in-frame clones alone and lacks a portion of them. The repertoire holds 11,000 to 15,000 clones, with approximately 40% as singletons. This material consisted of alloreactive CD8+ T cells from a mixed lymphocyte reaction culture, taken before intestinal transplant. The receptors here all came from a human patient who received an intestinal transplant. CDR3s leave out the opening cysteine and the closing phenylalanine or tryptophan. A D gene is named only where the DNA matches it firmly.

TRBJ2-1,14,.,TRBV7-2,ASSDHPGQRDNEQF
TRBJ2-7,12,.,TRBV4-1,ASSQDDEGDEQY
TRBJ1-1,13,.,TRBV19,ASSIMIAKGTEAF
TRBJ1-4,13,TRBD1,TRBV19,ASRPDRLANEKLF
TRBJ2-2,16,.,TRBV10-1,ASSEGRGTRPSTGELF
TRBJ2-2,12,.,TRBV9,ASSATYYTGELF
TRBJ1-6,9,.,TRBV6-6,ASRGPPPLH
TRBJ1-1,14,.,TRBV4-1,ASSQDMRTQNTEAF
TRBJ1-6,14,TRBD1,TRBV5-1,ASSWGTGGPNSPLH
TRBJ1-1,12,.,TRBV11-2,ASSLGGTNTEAF
TRBJ2-3,13,.,TRBV6-6,ASSYIRPDTDTQY
TRBJ1-2,16,.,TRBV4-2,ASSQVVKGVVPLYGYT
TRBJ1-2,14,.,TRBV4-1,ASSQDPGDFYYGYT
TRBJ2-3,15,.,TRBV4-1,ASSQDDLNSYTDTQY
TRBJ2-2,10,.,TRBV6-5,ASTDFVRELF
TRBJ2-3,14,TRBD2,TRBV27,ASRYAGPSGGAGQY
TRBJ2-1,12,.,TRBV1,TRLAGPRKNEQF
TRBJ2-3,14,TRBD2,TRBV5-4,ASSSKTRTRADTQY
TRBJ2-2,14,.,TRBV9,ASSVGLWANTGELF
TRBJ1-6,12,.,TRBV6-5,ASSITGSNSPLH
TRBJ2-1,12,TRBD1,TRBV7-9,ASIRDSSYNEQF
TRBJ2-2,13,TRBD1,TRBV5-8,ASSSETGYTGELF
TRBJ2-3,13,.,TRBV6-5,ASSYIRPDTDTQY
TRBJ2-3,11,.,TRBV5-1,ASSLENTDTQY
TRBJ2-1,12,.,TRBV5-1,ASSTGTDYNEQF
TRBJ2-3,10,.,TRBV7-6,ASSLVVDTQY
TRBJ2-3,14,.,TRBV4-2,ASSQWLPINTDTQY
TRBJ1-1,11,.,TRBV27,ASGSFRDTEAF
TRBJ1-5,10,.,TRBV7-2,ASSLEFQPQH
TRBJ1-2,12,.,TRBV27,ASSLFWGADGYT
TRBJ2-2,14,.,TRBV6-5,ASSYIGGQGTGELF